This is a list of T cell receptor beta chains from one sample in a study of blood T cell repertoires in COVID-19. Produced via immunoSEQ multiplex PCR; TCRdb's table is partial and in-frame only. The top ten hold roughly 0.9% of the sample, which has approximately 480,000 clones, 85% to 90% seen once. Sequenced input: peripheral blood. These receptors all stem from a man between 18 and 35 years old with COVID-19, enrolled during active disease. CDR3s include the opening cysteine and the closing phenylalanine or tryptophan. A D gene is named only where the DNA matches it firmly. Size is stated for part of the rows, as once, few or many counts, or as a class when the clone is expanded.

D	size	V	J	CDR3	DNA
NA	NA	TRBV11-3	TRBJ2-7	CAIWKAGDEQYF	TGTGCCATATGGAAGGCAGGCGACGAGCAGTACTTC
NA	few	TRBV7-9	TRBJ2-3	CASSLAERLDTQYF	TGTGCCAGCAGCTTAGCGGAGAGGTTAGATACGCAGTATTTT
NA	NA	TRBV6-5	TRBJ2-7	CASRDSSYEQYF	TGTGCCAGCAGGGACAGCTCCTACGAGCAGTACTTC
NA	NA	TRBV27	TRBJ1-2	CASSRGGYGYTF	TGTGCCAGCAGTCGAGGGGGCTATGGCTACACCTTC
NA	once	TRBV11-2	TRBJ1-4	CASSLRQVNEKLFF	TGTGCCAGCAGCTTAAGACAGGTTAATGAAAAACTGTTTTTT
NA	NA	TRBV29-1	TRBJ1-2	CSVHLQNYGYTF	TGCAGCGTTCACTTACAGAACTATGGCTACACCTTC
TRBD2	NA	TRBV13	TRBJ2-3	CASSAISGRVADTQYF	TGTGCCAGCAGCGCTATTAGCGGGAGGGTCGCAGATACGCAGTATTTT
TRBD1	NA	TRBV5-1	TRBJ2-3	CASSWGQGATGTDTQYF	TGCGCCAGCAGCTGGGGACAGGGGGCGACCGGCACAGATACGCAGTATTTT
TRBD1	NA	TRBV11-2	TRBJ1-2	CASSLDRTGGYTF	TGTGCCAGCAGCTTAGATCGGACAGGGGGCTACACCTTC
NA	NA	TRBV28	TRBJ2-5	CASSQTRAGETQYF	TGTGCCAGCAGCCAAACCAGGGCCGGGGAGACCCAGTACTTC
TRBD2	NA	TRBV5-1	TRBJ2-1	CASSSIAGGGPYEQFF	TGCGCCAGCAGCTCTATAGCGGGAGGGGGACCTTATGAGCAGTTCTTC
NA	NA	TRBV30	TRBJ2-5	CACWTMAVQETQYF	TGTGCCTGCTGGACAATGGCAGTACAAGAGACCCAGTACTTC
NA	NA	TRBV7-9	TRBJ1-4	CASSVGRGTTNEKLFF	TGTGCCAGCAGTGTAGGGAGGGGGACGACTAATGAAAAACTGTTTTTT
NA	NA	TRBV19	TRBJ1-6	CASSAIEGENSPLHF	TGTGCCAGTAGTGCTATAGAGGGGGAAAATTCACCCCTCCACTTT
NA	NA	TRBV30	TRBJ2-6	CAWSMRSSGANVLTF	TGTGCCTGGAGTATGAGGAGCTCTGGGGCCAACGTCCTGACTTTC
NA	few	TRBV15	TRBJ2-4	CATSRETAIQYF	TGTGCCACCAGCAGAGAGACAGCCATTCAGTACTTC
TRBD1	NA	TRBV3-1/TRBV3-2	TRBJ2-3	CASSQKGQGTDTQYF	TGTGCCAGCAGCCAGAAAGGACAGGGCACAGATACGCAGTATTTT
TRBD2	NA	TRBV7-2	TRBJ2-5	CASSLASGSQETQYF	TGTGCCAGCAGCTTGGCTAGCGGGAGTCAAGAGACCCAGTACTTC